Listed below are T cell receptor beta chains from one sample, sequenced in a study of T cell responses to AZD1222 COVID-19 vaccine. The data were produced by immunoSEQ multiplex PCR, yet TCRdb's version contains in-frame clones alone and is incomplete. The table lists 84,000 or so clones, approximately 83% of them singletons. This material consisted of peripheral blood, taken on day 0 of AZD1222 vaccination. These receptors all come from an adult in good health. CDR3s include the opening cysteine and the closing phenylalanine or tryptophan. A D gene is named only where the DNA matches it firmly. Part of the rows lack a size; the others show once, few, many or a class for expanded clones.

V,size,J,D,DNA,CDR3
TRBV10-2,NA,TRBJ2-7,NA,TGCGCCAGCAGTGAGTTGGTAGGGATCTACGAGCAGTACTTC,CASSELVGIYEQYF
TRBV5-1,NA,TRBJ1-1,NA,TGCGCCAGCAGCTTAAAAGGGGAGGGGAACACTGAAGCTTTCTTT,CASSLKGEGNTEAFF
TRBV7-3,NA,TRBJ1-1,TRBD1,TGTGCCAGCAGCCCAGGGGGCATGAACACTGAAGCTTTCTTT,CASSPGGMNTEAFF
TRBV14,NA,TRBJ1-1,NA,TGTGCCAGCAGCCATCAGGGGTACGTCACTGAAGCTTTCTTT,CASSHQGYVTEAFF
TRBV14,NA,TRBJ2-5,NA,TGTGCCAGCAGCCAAGAACTCGACGGGGAGACCCAGTACTTC,CASSQELDGETQYF
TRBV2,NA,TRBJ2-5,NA,TGTGCCAGCGGAGGACAGCGGAAAGAGACCCAGTACTTC,CASGGQRKETQYF
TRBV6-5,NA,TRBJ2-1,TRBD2,TGTGCCAGCAGGCAGCGGGAGACGGACAATGAGCAGTTCTTC,CASRQRETDNEQFF
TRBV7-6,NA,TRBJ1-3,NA,TGTGCCAGCAGCTTACGAGGGGCAGGCCCTGGAAACACCATATATTTT,CASSLRGAGPGNTIYF
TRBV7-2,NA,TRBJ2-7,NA,TGTGCCAGCAGCTTTTTACAGTTTTCCTACGAGCAGTACTTC,CASSFLQFSYEQYF
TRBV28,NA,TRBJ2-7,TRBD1,TGTGCCAGCAGTCCGACAGGGTACTACGAGCAGTACTTC,CASSPTGYYEQYF
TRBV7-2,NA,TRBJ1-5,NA,TGTGCCAGCAGCCCAGTTGAGGTTGGGTTTGTGACCCAGCATTTT,CASSPVEVGFVTQHF
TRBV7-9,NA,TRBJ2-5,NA,TGTGCCAGCAGGTCGGAAGGAGAGACCCAGTACTTC,CASRSEGETQYF
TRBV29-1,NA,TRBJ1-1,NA,TGCAGCGCCCTCCACGAGAACACTGAAGCTTTCTTT,CSALHENTEAFF
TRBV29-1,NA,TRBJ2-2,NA,TGCAGCGTGGCAAGGTTGGGGAACACCGGGGAGCTGTTTTTT,CSVARLGNTGELFF
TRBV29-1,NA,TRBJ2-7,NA,TGCAGCGTTGAGGGGCGCTACGAGCAGTACTTC,CSVEGRYEQYF
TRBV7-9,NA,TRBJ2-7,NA,TGTGCCAGCAGCTTAGGGGGCAGAGGGTCCTACGAGCAGTACTTC,CASSLGGRGSYEQYF
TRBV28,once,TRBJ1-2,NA,TGTGCCAGCAGTTTTGCTCAGGGTTTTCACTATGGCTACACCTTC,CASSFAQGFHYGYTF
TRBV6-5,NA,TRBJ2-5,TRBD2,TGTGCCATCGCTGGGGCCCCCTGGGGGGGGGAGACCCAGTACTTC,CAIAGAPWGGETQYF
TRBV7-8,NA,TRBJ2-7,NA,TGTGCCAGCAGCTTACATACGAGGAGCTCCTACGAGCAGTACTTC,CASSLHTRSSYEQYF
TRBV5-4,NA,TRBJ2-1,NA,TGTGCCAGCAGCCCCGGACAGAGCTCCTACAATGAGCAGTTCTTC,CASSPGQSSYNEQFF
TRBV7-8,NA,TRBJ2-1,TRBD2,TGTGCCAGCAGCCGGGGGACTAGCGCGAATGAGCAGTTCTTC,CASSRGTSANEQFF